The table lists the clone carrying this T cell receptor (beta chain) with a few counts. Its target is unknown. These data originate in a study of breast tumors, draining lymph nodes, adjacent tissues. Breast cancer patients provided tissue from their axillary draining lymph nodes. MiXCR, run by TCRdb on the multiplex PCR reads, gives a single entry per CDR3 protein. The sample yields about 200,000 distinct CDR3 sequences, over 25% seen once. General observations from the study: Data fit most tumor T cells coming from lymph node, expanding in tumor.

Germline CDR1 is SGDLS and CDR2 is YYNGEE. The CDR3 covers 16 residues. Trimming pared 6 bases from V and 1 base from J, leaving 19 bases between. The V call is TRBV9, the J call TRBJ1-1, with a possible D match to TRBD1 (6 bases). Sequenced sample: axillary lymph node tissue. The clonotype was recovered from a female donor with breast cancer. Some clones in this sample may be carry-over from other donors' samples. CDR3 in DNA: TGTGCCAGCACCCGACCTTTACAGGGAGAGAACACTGAAGCTTTCTTT. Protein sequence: CASTRPLQGENTEAFF.